This is a list of T cell receptor beta chains from one sample in a study of blood T cell repertoires in COVID-19. Libraries were prepared by immunoSEQ multiplex PCR; TCRdb keeps only in-frame clonotypes and omits some of them. Of about 490,000 clones listed, roughly 85% are singletons. Sample: peripheral blood. The receptor source for this set is a human donor in a cohort sampled during active COVID-19. Both conserved end residues are part of each CDR3. The D gene is left open where the match is weak. Size tells how often a clone was seen (once, few, many) or the class of an expanded clone, and some rows leave it out.

j_call clone_size v_call d_call cdr3_nt cdr3_aa
TRBJ2-7 once TRBV27 TRBD1 TGTGCCAGCAGTCACTTCCCCCCCCGGACAGGCTCCTACGAGCAGTACTTC CASSHFPPRTGSYEQYF
TRBJ2-3 . TRBV6-5 TRBD1 TGTGCCAGCAGTCGTCGGGACAGCCAAACAGATACGCAGTATTTT CASSRRDSQTDTQYF
TRBJ2-3 . TRBV5-1 . TGCGCCAGCAGCTTGGGGAGGGAGCAAGATACGCAGTATTTT CASSLGREQDTQYF
TRBJ2-5 . TRBV21-1 . TGTGCCAGCAGCAATAAGCCTCACAAGGGGGCCCTCCAGACCCAGTACTTC CASSNKPHKGALQTQYF
TRBJ1-5 . TRBV19 . TGTGCCAGTAGTCCTATGGGGGGGGGCGATCAGCCCCAGCATTTT CASSPMGGGDQPQHF
TRBJ2-3 . TRBV6-2/TRBV6-3 . TGTGCCAGCAGTTACCCCATCACGGGGGCAGATACGCAGTATTTT CASSYPITGADTQYF
TRBJ2-5 . TRBV5-1 TRBD2 TGCGCCAGCAGCCCCAGGACTAGCGGGAGGCAAGAGACCCAGTACTTC CASSPRTSGRQETQYF
TRBJ2-1 . TRBV10-2 . TGCGCCAGCATTGCGGGCCCGATCTACAATGAGCAGTTCTTC CASIAGPIYNEQFF
TRBJ2-1 . TRBV10-2 TRBD2 TGCGCCAGTCTCAAAGCGGGAAGGGCGAATGAGCAGTTCTTC CASLKAGRANEQFF
TRBJ2-3 . TRBV11-3 TRBD1 TGTGCCAGCAGCCCAGGGGGAGATACGCAGTATTTT CASSPGGDTQYF
TRBJ1-1 . TRBV9 TRBD1 TGTGCCAGCAGCCGTGGACAGGGCGGAATTTCGAACACTGAAGCTTTCTTT CASSRGQGGISNTEAFF
TRBJ2-7 . TRBV5-6 . TGTGCCAGCAGCCGCAGGGGACCCTCCTACGAGCAGTACTTC CASSRRGPSYEQYF
TRBJ2-3 . TRBV24-1 TRBD2 TGTGCCACCAGTGATCCGGGACTAGCGGGATTTTACACAGATACGCAGTATTTT CATSDPGLAGFYTDTQYF
TRBJ1-2 many TRBV6-5 . TGTGCCAGCAGGCCAAATTTAGTCATCGACTATGGCTACACCTTC CASRPNLVIDYGYTF
TRBJ2-7 . TRBV6-2/TRBV6-3 . TGTGCCAGCAGTTCCTGGACAGCCGGAGCCTACGAGCAGTACTTC CASSSWTAGAYEQYF
TRBJ2-3 . TRBV3-1/TRBV3-2 TRBD2 TGTGCCAGCAGCCCCCGACTAGCGGGAGTTTCAGATACGCAGTATTTT CASSPRLAGVSDTQYF
TRBJ2-1 . TRBV6-6 . TGTGCCAGTATTTCTACAGGGCTAGAAAGCTACAATGAGCAGTTCTTC CASISTGLESYNEQFF
TRBJ2-2 . TRBV14 TRBD2 TGTGCCAGCATCAGGACTAGCGGGAGAATCTCCACCGGGGAGCTGTTTTTT CASIRTSGRISTGELFF
TRBJ2-5 . TRBV5-1 . TGCGCCAGCAGCTTTTCAGGCCCCAGGGGAGAGACCCAGTACTTC CASSFSGPRGETQYF
TRBJ1-2 . TRBV7-8 . TGTGCCAGCAGCTTAGGGGCCGGGACACCATTCTATGGCTACACCTTC CASSLGAGTPFYGYTF
TRBJ2-1 . TRBV13 . TGTGCCAGCAGCTTTTCTGGGTACCGGGACAATGAGCAGTTCTTC CASSFSGYRDNEQFF
TRBJ1-1 . TRBV30 . TGTGCCTGGGAATCAACAGGTTACCAAGCTTTCTTT CAWESTGYQAFF
TRBJ2-5 . TRBV19 TRBD2 TGTGCCAGTAGTATTTCGGGGGGAAAAGAGACCCAGTACTTC CASSISGGKETQYF
TRBJ1-1 once TRBV9 . TGTGCCAGCAGCGTAGCCGCTGGCAGGTCGAAAACTGAAGCTTTCTTT CASSVAAGRSKTEAFF
TRBJ2-1 . TRBV5-4 TRBD1 TGTGCCAGCAGCCCACAGGGGACTGAGCAGTTCTTC CASSPQGTEQFF
TRBJ2-1 . TRBV5-4 TRBD1 TGTGCCAGCAGCGCTACGGGACAGGGCCTCATTGAGCAGTTCTTC CASSATGQGLIEQFF
TRBJ1-4 . TRBV6-5 TRBD1 TGTGCCAGCAGTTACCGACAGGGAAGTCATGAAAAACTGTTTTTT CASSYRQGSHEKLFF
TRBJ2-3 . TRBV18 TRBD2 TGTGCCAGCTCACCCTCGCCGTGGCGGGAGTTCATCACAGATACGCAGTATTTT CASSPSPWREFITDTQYF
TRBJ1-2 once TRBV21-1 . TGTGCCAGCAGCTCCCGAGCTAACTATGGCTACACCTTC CASSSRANYGYTF
TRBJ2-1 . TRBV7-3 . TGTGCCAGCAGCTTAATGGCGGGATCCTCCAATGAGCAGTTCTTC CASSLMAGSSNEQFF
TRBJ2-7 few TRBV30 . TGTGCCTGGAGTGTACAAAGCGGTCGGCAGTACTTC CAWSVQSGRQYF
TRBJ2-7 . TRBV30 . TGTGCCTGGAGTCCCAAGCCATACTCCTACGAGCAGTACTTC CAWSPKPYSYEQYF
TRBJ1-4 . TRBV7-9 TRBD1 TGTGCCAGCAGCCTAGGGACAGATAATGAAAAACTGTTTTTT CASSLGTDNEKLFF
TRBJ1-1 . TRBV2 . TGTGCCAGCATACCGCGGGTGAACACTGAAGCTTTCTTT CASIPRVNTEAFF
TRBJ2-3 . TRBV28 TRBD2 TGTGCCAGCAGTTCGATCCGAATGACTAGCGGGAGGGATCCAGATACGCAGTATTTT CASSSIRMTSGRDPDTQYF
TRBJ2-3 . TRBV24-1 . TGTGCCACCAGTGATCCACACAGAACTAGCACAGATACGCAGTATTTT CATSDPHRTSTDTQYF
TRBJ1-4 . TRBV11-2 . TGTGCCAGCAGCTCGGGGGGTGAAAAACTGTTTTTT CASSSGGEKLFF
TRBJ2-7 . TRBV5-4 TRBD2 TGTGCCACTACGTCCGGACTAGCGGTATCCTACGAGCAGTACTTC CATTSGLAVSYEQYF
TRBJ1-1 . TRBV11-2 TRBD1 TGTGCCAGCAGCCTGGGACAGGGTGGGACTGAAGCTTTCTTT CASSLGQGGTEAFF
TRBJ1-6 . TRBV4-3 . TGCGCCAGCAGCCGCAATGCGCACCCTAAATATAATTCACCCCTCCACTTT CASSRNAHPKYNSPLHF
TRBJ2-3 . TRBV3-1/TRBV3-2 . TGTGCCAGCAGCTATTCCGGACTGACAATGACAGATACGCAGTATTTT CASSYSGLTMTDTQYF
TRBJ2-7 . TRBV10-3 . TGTGCCATCAGTGAGGGGGGCCAGCACGAGCAGTACTTC CAISEGGQHEQYF
TRBJ2-5 . TRBV28 TRBD2 TGTGCCAGCACCATTACTGGACTAGCGGGAGGGGGGGAGACCCAGTACTTC CASTITGLAGGGETQYF
TRBJ2-1 . TRBV9 . TGTGCCAGCAGCGTAGTAGGAGGGTACGGGAACAATGAGCAGTTCTTC CASSVVGGYGNNEQFF